A single sample is the source of the 25 T cell receptor beta chains below, sequenced in a study of T cell responses to AZD1222 COVID-19 vaccine (dated by TCRdb to about 2021). Libraries were constructed by the immunoSEQ multiplex PCR assay. Held by TCRdb, this immuneACCESS table contains in-frame sequences only and omits some clones. Under half of the omission traces to an unresolved V gene where checked; the cause of the rest is unknown. Within this sample are approximately 120,000 clones, with 90% of them counted one time only. 4% to 5.5% of the sample lies in the top ten. According to the study, the label for this sample's time point signals: baseline before first vaccination. What this sample's treatment or condition label stands for: meningococcal conjugate vaccine given as trial control. The sequencing here drew on peripheral blood, taken on day 0 of MenACWY control vaccination. The receptors were gathered from an adult in good health.

J is TRBJ1-1 and V is TRBV6-5, with D possibly matching TRBD1 (5 bases). Between the trimmed V and J ends, which lost 8 bases and 1 base, there was a span of 11 bases. The CDR3 is 13 amino acids. Germline assignment: CDR1 MNHEY and CDR2 SVGAGI. The CDR3 is CASGQGGNTEAFF. In DNA form, the CDR3 reads TGTGCCAGCGGGCAGGGAGGGAACACTGAAGCTTTCTTT.

The rearrangement joins TRBV7-2 to TRBJ2-3; 7 bases are a match to TRBD2. Germline V lookup: CDR1 SGHTA, CDR2 FQGNSA. The J segment lost 5 bases and the V segment lost 1 base, leaving 15 bases of the junction unmatched. The CDR3 has 18 amino acids. CDR3 DNA sequence: TGTGCCAGCAGCTTAGTGGCCCGGGGCGGGGGAGAGCGAGATACGCAGTATTTT. Translation gives CASSLVARGGGERDTQYF.

This chain uses TRBV27 with TRBJ2-1, with no clear D. Germline-derived CDR1 and CDR2 are MNHEY and SMNVEV (reference sequence). CDR3 length: 12 amino acids. Trimming removed 5 bases at V and 6 bases at J, with 8 bases between. In DNA form, the CDR3 reads TGTGCCAGCAGTGGGCTTACCAATGAGCAGTTCTTC. This translates into CASSGLTNEQFF.

V gene TRBV5-6 combines with J gene TRBJ1-2; D remains ambiguous. The CDR3 runs 14 residues. CDR1 SGHDT and CDR2 YYEEEE come from the germline V gene. V lost 1 base and J 6 bases, leaving 13 bases between the germline ends. DNA of the CDR3: TGTGCCAGCAGCTTGTTAGGCTTTAAGGATGGCTACACCTTC. Translation: CASSLLGFKDGYTF.

The chain joins TRBV5-6 to TRBJ1-1; tentative D call: TRBD1 (5 bases). The CDR3 runs 14 residues. Germline values: CDR1 SGHDT, CDR2 YYEEEE. V lost 4 bases and J 1 base, leaving 11 bases between the germline ends. The CDR3 sequence is CASSTRVENTEAFF. As DNA, the CDR3 is TGTGCCAGCAGCACCAGGGTAGAGAACACTGAAGCTTTCTTT.

This clone appeared once. This rearrangement joins TRBV6-5 to TRBJ2-2, with TRBD1 as a possible D gene (6 bases). Germline CDR1 MNHEY, CDR2 SVGAGI. The CDR3 is 14 residues long. The germline V and J ends were trimmed by 6 bases and 3 bases, with 11 bases remaining between them. In nucleotides, the CDR3 is TGTGCCAGCAGGGACAGCCGCTACACCGGGGAGCTGTTTTTT. It yields the protein CASRDSRYTGELFF.

CDR3 nucleotide sequence: TGTGCCAGCAGTTACGCAACCGGGACAGGGGGCGACGAGCAGTACGTC. Its protein product is CASSYATGTGGDEQYV. V gene TRBV6-7 combines with J gene TRBJ2-7; 12 nucleotides match TRBD1. TRBV6-7 belongs to the ORF category, with a function that is uncertain. J gave up 5 bases and V 2 bases, and 7 bases lay outside the gene matches. The CDR3 consists of 16 residues.

This sequence joins TRBV9 and TRBJ2-3; D uncertain. Looked up from germline, CDR1 is SGDLS and CDR2 is YYNGEE. The length of the CDR3 is 14 residues. Trimming shortened V by 0 bases and J by 0 bases, and 5 bases separated the two germline ends. This CDR3 reads CASSVASSTDTQYF. The CDR3 DNA follows: TGTGCCAGCAGCGTAGCCAGTAGCACAGATACGCAGTATTTT.

The CDR3 sequence: CSVEDQGRADTQYF. CDR3 coding DNA: TGCAGCGTTGAAGATCAAGGGAGGGCAGATACGCAGTATTTT. V is TRBV29-1 and J is TRBJ2-3, with TRBD2 matching over 7 bases. The germline gives CDR1 SQVTM, CDR2 ANQGSEA. The J segment lost 4 bases and the V segment lost 0 bases, leaving 4 bases of the junction unmatched. This CDR3 has 14 residues.

The chain joins TRBV18 to TRBJ2-6; 9 bases are shared with TRBD1. V shed 3 bases, J shed 4 bases, and the junction held 7 bases outside the gene matches. The germline gives CDR1 KGHSH, CDR2 LQKENI. The CDR3 spans 17 residues. The CDR3 here is CASSPRQGVGGANVLTF. Here the CDR3 DNA reads TGTGCCAGCTCACCCCGACAGGGGGTGGGGGGGGCCAACGTCCTGACTTTC.

This rearrangement joins TRBV10-2 to TRBJ1-1, with D unclear. Trimming cost V 6 bases and J 0 bases, with 8 bases left between them. The CDR3 is 13 residues long. Germline V CDR1 and CDR2: WSHSY, SAAADI. CDR3: CASRDGMNTEAFF. Here the CDR3 DNA reads TGCGCCAGCAGGGACGGCATGAACACTGAAGCTTTCTTT.

The chain uses TRBV5-4 and TRBJ2-7, with 10 bases matching TRBD1. The length of the CDR3 is 14 residues. Germline V lookup: CDR1 SGHNT, CDR2 YYREEE (reference sequence). V shed 5 bases and J 1 base; nucleotides not matched to a gene: 3. CDR3 amino acids: CASSRDRGSYEQYV. DNA for the CDR3: TGTGCCAGCAGTAGGGACAGGGGTTCCTACGAGCAGTACGTC.

A single count supports this clone. The chain carries TRBV5-1 and TRBJ2-5; 7 bases match TRBD2. Germline loops: CDR1 SGHRS, CDR2 YFSETQ. V shed 3 bases, J shed 4 bases, and the junction held 6 bases outside the gene matches. CDR3 length: 14 amino acids. The CDR3 nucleotides are TGCGCCAGCAGCTCCGGGGGAGGGGCAGAGACCCAGTACTTC. The encoded protein is CASSSGGGAETQYF.

The rearrangement links TRBV6-5 to TRBJ2-1; 11 positions agree with TRBD2. The CDR3 runs to 15 residues. The trim removed 5 bases at V and 5 bases at J, leaving 5 bases unmatched. The germline gives CDR1 MNHEY, CDR2 SVGAGI. The CDR3 reads CASSPQGLADNEQFF. In DNA form, the CDR3 reads TGTGCCAGCAGTCCCCAGGGACTAGCGGACAATGAGCAGTTCTTC.

The rearrangement joins TRBV29-1 to TRBJ2-7; D is unclear. V shed 1 base and J shed 2 bases, with 6 bases lying between them. The length of the CDR3 is 12 residues. Germline-derived CDR1 and CDR2 are SQVTM and ANQGSEA. This CDR3 reads CSVEGETYEQYF. CDR3 nucleotide sequence: TGCAGCGTTGAAGGCGAGACCTACGAGCAGTACTTC.

The CDR3: CASSLGFGPSALFF. DNA for the CDR3: TGTGCCAGCAGCTTAGGGTTCGGTCCCTCCGCCCTGTTTTTT. The chain has TRBV7-2 and TRBJ2-2; D ambiguous. The CDR3 runs to 14 residues. CDR1 and CDR2 (germline): SGHTA, FQGNSA. V dropped 1 base and J dropped 14 bases, with 17 bases sitting between them.

V usage is TRBV28 and J usage is TRBJ2-7, with D unclear. This CDR3 is 13 amino acids long. CDR1 and CDR2 (germline): MDHEN, SYDVKM. Trimming shortened V by 3 bases and J by 3 bases, and 9 bases separated the two germline ends. The CDR3 DNA sequence: TGTGCCAGCAGTTTGGGCACCCACTACGAGCAGTACGTC. Protein: CASSLGTHYEQYV.

This clone appeared a single time. This rearrangement joins TRBV5-8 to TRBJ1-1, with D perhaps TRBD1 (5 bases). The V end was cut by 0 bases, the J end by 2 bases, with 20 bases between. This CDR3 contains 18 residues. CDR1 SGHTS and CDR2 YDEGEE come from the germline V gene. The CDR3 nucleotides are TGTGCCAGCAGCTTGGCAGACCTTGACCGGACACCAAACACTGAAGCTTTCTTT. It codes for CASSLADLDRTPNTEAFF. Based on the CDR3 plus reference TRBV5-8 and TRBJ1-1, the full variable domain is EAGVTQSPTHLIKTRGQQATLRCSPISGHTSVYWYQQALGLGLQFLLWYDEGEERNRGNFPPRFSGRQFPNYSSELNVNALELEDSALYLCASSLADLDRTPNTEAFFGQGTRLTVV.

The chain links TRBV14 to TRBJ2-6; tentatively, D is TRBD1 or TRBD2 (5 bases each). The V gene lost 3 bases and the J gene lost 3 bases, with 15 bases spanning the gap. This CDR3 is built from 17 residues. Germline CDR1 is SGHDN and CDR2 is FVKESK. This CDR3 reads CASSHRRVGVGANVLTF. The CDR3 nucleotides read TGTGCCAGCAGCCATCGCAGGGTGGGAGTTGGGGCCAACGTCCTGACTTTC.

The chain couples TRBV6-5 to TRBJ2-1; D is unresolved. The CDR3 spans 13 residues. Per germline, CDR1 MNHEY and CDR2 SVGAGI. The V and J ends lost 2 bases and 5 bases respectively, with 7 bases between them. Here the CDR3 DNA reads TGTGCCAGCAGTTACGCCCAAAACAATGAGCAGTTCTTC. It codes for CASSYAQNNEQFF.

The genes are TRBV7-3 and TRBJ2-1; no reliable D call. V was trimmed by 1 base and J by 8 bases, leaving 9 bases between them. This CDR3 is built from 13 residues. Germline CDR1 reads SGHTA; CDR2 reads FQGTGA. CDR3 sequence (DNA): TGTGCCAGCAGCTTAATTGTGGGCGATGAGCAGTTCTTC. Protein: CASSLIVGDEQFF.

The genes are TRBV19 and TRBJ1-2; D possibly corresponds to TRBD1 (6 bases). Germline V gene sequence: CDR1 LNHDA, CDR2 SQIVND (reference sequence). The CDR3 sequence is 15 residues long. Trimming stripped 1 base from V and 4 bases from J, with 13 bases between. For the CDR3, the DNA is TGTGCCAGTAGTATAGGCCCACAGGGCAGCTATGGCTACACCTTC. Amino acid sequence: CASSIGPQGSYGYTF. Complete variable domain (other parts from reference TRBV19 and TRBJ1-2): DGGITQSPKYLFRKEGQNVTLSCEQNLNHDAMYWYRQDPGQGLRLIYYSQIVNDFQKGDIAEGYSVSREKKESFPLTVTSAQKNPTAFYLCASSIGPQGSYGYTFGSGTRLTVV.

This clone is a singleton in its sample. The chain joins TRBV9 to TRBJ2-1; D unresolved. From germline, CDR1 is SGDLS and CDR2 YYNGEE. Deletions cut 0 bases from V and 7 bases from J, with 14 bases between. The CDR3 has 15 residues. This CDR3 is CASSVENSLGNEQFF. The CDR3 region has the DNA TGTGCCAGCAGCGTAGAGAACAGTCTGGGGAATGAGCAGTTCTTC.

Remarks on this clone: At one end the junction does not follow the germline gene, possibly because of a read error. J is TRBJ1-5 and V is TRBV2; 7 bases line up with TRBD1. The CDR3 contains 14 residues. Per the germline V gene, CDR1 is SNHLY and CDR2 is FYNNEI. CDR3 bases: TGTGCCAGCAGAGCGACCCCGGGACAGCAGCTCCAGCATTTT. It encodes CASRATPGQQLQHF.

There are a few counts of this clone. The rearrangement joins TRBV28 to TRBJ1-1; D gene unclear. Trimming took off 3 bases at V and 7 bases at J, with 9 bases between the two ends. This CDR3 spans 12 amino acids. The V gene's germline CDR1 is MDHEN and CDR2 SYDVKM. This CDR3 is CASSFYAGEAFF. Written as DNA, the CDR3 is TGTGCCAGCAGTTTTTATGCTGGTGAAGCTTTCTTT.